The 19 T cell receptor beta chains below all came from one sample that was sequenced in a study of T cell changes during pregnancy in multiple sclerosis. Profiled with immunoSEQ multiplex PCR; TCRdb holds only in-frame clones, not every one. The table has about 31,000 clones, 70% to 90% seen once. Sequencing was performed on CD8+ T cells from peripheral blood mononuclear cells, taken in the second trimester of pregnancy. The receptors stem from a female donor with multiple sclerosis, enrolled in a pregnancy study.

V is TRBV6-5 and J is TRBJ2-1; 7 nucleotides align to TRBD1. Germline trimming cut 5 bases from V and 2 bases from J; bases unmatched to any gene: 3. Germline V gives CDR1 MNHEY, CDR2 SVGAGI. This CDR3 is built from 14 residues. The CDR3 reads CASSAGTAYNEQFF. In DNA form, the CDR3 reads TGTGCCAGCAGTGCTGGGACAGCCTACAATGAGCAGTTCTTC.

The V and J genes are TRBV6-1 and TRBJ1-1; 7 nucleotides align to TRBD1. The germline V gene encodes CDR1 MNHNS and CDR2 SASEGT. V trimming: 3 bases; J trimming: 1 base; junction bases outside the gene matches: 8. This CDR3 has 16 residues. CDR3 sequence: CASSDPRDSWNTEAFF. In DNA form, the CDR3 reads TGTGCCAGCAGTGACCCAAGGGACAGTTGGAACACTGAAGCTTTCTTT.

The rearrangement links TRBV28 to TRBJ2-2; TRBD1 is a possible D gene (6 bases). Trimming took off 3 bases at V and 4 bases at J, with 18 bases between the two ends. CDR3 size: 17 residues. CDR1 MDHEN and CDR2 SYDVKM come from the germline V gene. CDR3 sequence: CASSLFPGTRGTGELFF. The CDR3 DNA reads TGTGCCAGCAGTTTGTTTCCTGGGACACGGGGCACCGGGGAGCTGTTTTTT.

CDR3 sequence: CASSSPPASGRAHEQFF. The DNA for the CDR3 is TGTGCCAGCAGCTCGCCTCCGGCTAGCGGGAGGGCCCATGAGCAGTTCTTC. The chain has TRBV7-2 and TRBJ2-1; TRBD2 agrees at 12 bases. The junction had 12 bases not matched to a gene; V was cut back by 4 bases and J by 8 bases. CDR1 and CDR2 from the germline V gene are SGHTA and FQGNSA. CDR3 length equals 17 residues.

The rearrangement joins TRBV9 to TRBJ2-1; 7 bases match TRBD2. The CDR3 runs 15 residues. The ends lost 0 bases at V and 8 bases at J; junction bases unmatched: 8. From germline, CDR1 is SGDLS and CDR2 YYNGEE. The CDR3 sequence: CASSVAGASGDEQFF. DNA for the CDR3: TGTGCCAGCAGCGTAGCCGGGGCTAGCGGCGATGAGCAGTTCTTC.

CDR3: CASSEASGQFDEQYF. CDR3 DNA sequence: TGTGCCAGCAGTGAAGCTTCGGGACAGTTCGACGAGCAGTACTTC. The chain has TRBV6-1 and TRBJ2-7; 7 nucleotides agree with TRBD1. The junction had 7 bases not matched to a gene; V was cut back by 0 bases and J by 5 bases. The V gene's germline CDR1 is MNHNS and CDR2 SASEGT. The CDR3 is made up of 15 amino acids.

The chain is built from TRBV7-9 and TRBJ2-2, with 7 bases lining up with TRBD1. In germline, CDR1 is SEHNR, CDR2 FQNEAQ (reference sequence). After removal of 2 bases from V and 6 bases from J, the junction contained 15 bases not matched to a gene. The length of the CDR3 is 18 residues. Written as DNA, the CDR3 is TGTGCCAGCAGCTTATCCGGGACAGCGGACCCTCGGGCCGGGGAGCTGTTTTTT. Translating it yields CASSLSGTADPRAGELFF.

The rearrangement uses TRBV4-3 and TRBJ2-7, with TRBD2 identical over 9 bases. CDR3 length equals 15 residues. The trim removed 0 bases at V and 4 bases at J, leaving 4 bases unmatched. Germline CDR1 LGHNA, CDR2 YSLEER. The CDR3: CASSQDRLAGYEQYF. CDR3 nucleotides: TGCGCCAGCAGCCAAGATCGGCTAGCGGGGTACGAGCAGTACTTC.

There are a few counts of this clone. The chain uses TRBV27 and TRBJ2-7, with D possibly being TRBD2 (6 bases). The germline V and J ends were trimmed by 3 bases and 6 bases, with 12 bases remaining between them. Germline V gene sequence: CDR1 MNHEY, CDR2 SMNVEV (reference sequence). The CDR3 is 13 residues long. DNA for the CDR3: TGTGCCAGCAGTTTTCGTGGAGGGTTCGAGCAGTACTTC. Translation gives CASSFRGGFEQYF.

The chain combines TRBV28 with TRBJ1-2; the D gene is possibly TRBD1 (6 bases). CDR1 and CDR2 from the germline V gene are MDHEN and SYDVKM. Trimming removed 5 bases at V and 7 bases at J, with 14 bases between. This CDR3 spans 13 amino acids. The chain's CDR3 is CASSQGGEVGYTF. For the CDR3, the DNA is TGTGCCAGCAGTCAAGGGGGTGAGGTTGGCTACACCTTC.

This rearrangement joins TRBV19 to TRBJ2-7; D is perhaps TRBD2 (5 bases). The CDR3 is 14 amino acids. The V end lost 5 bases, the J end lost 5 bases, and 16 bases lay between the germline ends. Germline lookup yields CDR1 LNHDA and CDR2 SQIVND (reference sequence). The CDR3 region has the DNA TGTGCCAGTAGTGAGTCCGAGGGCCTCCACGAGCAGTACTTC. It specifies CASSESEGLHEQYF.

The rearrangement joins TRBV9 to TRBJ2-2; 7 nucleotides line up with TRBD2. Germline values: CDR1 SGDLS, CDR2 YYNGEE. CDR3 length equals 16 residues. V shed 3 bases, J shed 5 bases, and the junction held 10 bases outside the gene matches. This chain's CDR3 is CASSDGAGVRTGELFF. CDR3 nucleotides: TGTGCCAGCAGCGACGGGGCGGGAGTAAGGACCGGGGAGCTGTTTTTT.

CDR3 sequence (DNA): TGCGCCAGCAGCTTGGCGGGTTATGAGCAGTTCTTC. Translating gives CASSLAGYEQFF. The chain combines TRBV5-1 with TRBJ2-1, with D unresolved. CDR1 SGHRS and CDR2 YFSETQ come from the germline V gene. V lost 0 bases and J lost 8, with 6 bases in between. The CDR3 sequence is 12 residues long.

This rearrangement joins TRBV7-9 to TRBJ2-7, with 10 bases aligning to TRBD2. Trimming at V came to 4 bases and at J to 6 bases, leaving 6 bases not matched to a gene. The CDR3 covers 14 residues. Germline CDR1 SEHNR, CDR2 FQNEAQ (reference sequence). The CDR3 nucleotides are TGTGCCAGCAGCTCACTAGCGGGACTAGGCGAGCAGTACTTC. It is translated as CASSSLAGLGEQYF.

V and J are TRBV20-1 and TRBJ1-2; 7 nucleotides line up with TRBD1. CDR1 and CDR2 (germline): DFQATT, SNEGSKA (reference sequence). V gave up 6 bases and J gave up 3 bases; unmatched junction bases: 1. The CDR3 is 11 amino acids. CDR3 protein: CSATGDYGYTF. The DNA of the CDR3 is TGCAGTGCAACAGGGGACTATGGCTACACCTTC.

The chain combines TRBV4-1 with TRBJ1-2, with 8 bases that match TRBD1. This CDR3 region has 15 residues. Germline trimming cut 3 bases from V and 2 bases from J; bases unmatched to any gene: 5. Germline CDR1 is MGHRA and CDR2 is YSYEKL. This CDR3 is CASSQSGTGNYGYTF. CDR3 coding DNA: TGCGCCAGCAGCCAGAGCGGGACAGGCAACTATGGCTACACCTTC.

The chain couples TRBV28 to TRBJ2-7; the match to TRBD2 covers 7 bases. CDR1 and CDR2 (germline): MDHEN, SYDVKM. The length of the CDR3 is 16 residues. V dropped 2 bases and J dropped 2; count of bases not matched to a gene: 9. CDR3 region: CASSLTLAAPTYEQYF. The CDR3 bases are TGTGCCAGCAGTTTAACTCTAGCGGCGCCTACCTACGAGCAGTACTTC.

The chain carries TRBV19 and TRBJ1-1; D ambiguous. V dropped 8 bases and J dropped 2 bases, with 12 bases sitting between them. Looked up from germline, CDR1 is LNHDA and CDR2 is SQIVND (reference sequence). The CDR3 is 13 residues long. The CDR3 DNA sequence: TGTGCCAGTCGTTTCGCGGGTAACACTGAAGCTTTCTTT. Translated, it gives CASRFAGNTEAFF.

The chain employs TRBV9 and TRBJ2-3, with D tentatively TRBD2 (6 bases). The CDR3 runs 15 residues. Germline assignment: CDR1 SGDLS and CDR2 YYNGEE. V lost 0 bases, J lost 5 bases, and 13 bases lay in between. The CDR3 coding sequence is TGTGCCAGCAGCGTAGGTTGGGGAGGAAAAGATACGCAGTATTTT. This gives the protein CASSVGWGGKDTQYF.